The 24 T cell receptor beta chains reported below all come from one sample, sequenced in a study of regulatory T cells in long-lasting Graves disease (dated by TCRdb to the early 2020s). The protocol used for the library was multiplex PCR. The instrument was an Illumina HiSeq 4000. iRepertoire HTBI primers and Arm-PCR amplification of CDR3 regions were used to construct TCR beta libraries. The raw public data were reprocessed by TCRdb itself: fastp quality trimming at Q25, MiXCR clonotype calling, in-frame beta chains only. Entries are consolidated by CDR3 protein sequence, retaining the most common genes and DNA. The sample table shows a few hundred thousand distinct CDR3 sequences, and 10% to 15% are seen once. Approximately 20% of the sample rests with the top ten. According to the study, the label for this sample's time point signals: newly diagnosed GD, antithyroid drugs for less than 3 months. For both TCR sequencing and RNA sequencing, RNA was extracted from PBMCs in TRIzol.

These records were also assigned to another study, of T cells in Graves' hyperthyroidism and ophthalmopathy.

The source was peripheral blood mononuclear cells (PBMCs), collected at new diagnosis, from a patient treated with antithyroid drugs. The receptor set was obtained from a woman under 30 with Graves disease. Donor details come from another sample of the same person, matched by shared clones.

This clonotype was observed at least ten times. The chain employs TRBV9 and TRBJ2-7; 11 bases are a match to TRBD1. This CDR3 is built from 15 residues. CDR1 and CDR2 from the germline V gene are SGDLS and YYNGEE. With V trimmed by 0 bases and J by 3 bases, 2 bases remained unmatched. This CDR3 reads CASSVVGTGGYEQYF. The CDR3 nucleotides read TGTGCCAGCAGCGTAGTAGGGACAGGGGGCTACGAGCAGTACTTC.

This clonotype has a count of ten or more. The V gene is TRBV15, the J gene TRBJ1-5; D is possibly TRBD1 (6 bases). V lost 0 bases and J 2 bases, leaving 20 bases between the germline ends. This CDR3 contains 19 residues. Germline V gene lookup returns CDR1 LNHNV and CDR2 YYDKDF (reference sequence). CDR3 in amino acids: CATSRDHGRGLVGNQPQHF. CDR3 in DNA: TGTGCCACCAGCAGAGATCATGGCAGGGGTTTGGTTGGCAATCAGCCCCAGCATTTT.

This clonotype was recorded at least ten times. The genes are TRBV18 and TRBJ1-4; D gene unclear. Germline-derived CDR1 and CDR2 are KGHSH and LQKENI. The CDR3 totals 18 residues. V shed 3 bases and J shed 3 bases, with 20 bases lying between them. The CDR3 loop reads CASSPTPGWTSANEKLFF. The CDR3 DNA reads TGTGCCAGCTCACCCACGCCGGGTTGGACTTCGGCTAATGAAAAACTGTTTTTT.

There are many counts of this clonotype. CDR3 nucleotides: TGTGCCAGCAGCCAGTACCCCCCGCGGATAGGCTCTGGGGCCAACGTCCTGACTTTC. This codes for CASSQYPPRIGSGANVLTF. The chain employs TRBV3-1 and TRBJ2-6, with D unclear. The CDR3 extends over 19 amino acids. Per the germline V gene, CDR1 is LGHDT and CDR2 is YNNKEL (reference sequence). V lost 3 bases and J 0 bases, leaving 18 bases between the germline ends.

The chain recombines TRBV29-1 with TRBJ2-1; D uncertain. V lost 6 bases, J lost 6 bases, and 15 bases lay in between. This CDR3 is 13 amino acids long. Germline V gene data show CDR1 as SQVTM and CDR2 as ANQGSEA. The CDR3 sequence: CSVPAPVGNEQFF. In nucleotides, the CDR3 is TGCAGCGTCCCCGCCCCGGTGGGCAATGAGCAGTTCTTC.

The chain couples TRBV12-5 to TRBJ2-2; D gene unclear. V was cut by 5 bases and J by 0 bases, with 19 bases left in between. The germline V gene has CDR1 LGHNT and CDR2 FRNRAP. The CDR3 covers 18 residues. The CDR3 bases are TGTGCTAGTGGTCCCGGACCCGTAACGGACGCGAACACCGGGGAGCTGTTTTTT. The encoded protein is CASGPGPVTDANTGELFF.

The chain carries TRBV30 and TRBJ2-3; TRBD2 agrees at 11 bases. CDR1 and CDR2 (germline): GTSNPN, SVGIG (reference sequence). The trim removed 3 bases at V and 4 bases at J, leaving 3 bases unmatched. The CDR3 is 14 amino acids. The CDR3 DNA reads TGTGCCTGGAGAACTAGCGGGAGATCAGATACGCAGTATTTT. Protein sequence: CAWRTSGRSDTQYF.

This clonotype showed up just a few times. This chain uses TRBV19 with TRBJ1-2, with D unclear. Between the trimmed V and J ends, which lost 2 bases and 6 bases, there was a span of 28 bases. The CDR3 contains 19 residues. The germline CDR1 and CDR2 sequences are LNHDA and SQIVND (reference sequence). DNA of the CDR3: TGTGCCAGTAGTATAACGGAGGGTTCGGCCACCCGAGGAGGACATGGCTACACCTTC. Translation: CASSITEGSATRGGHGYTF.

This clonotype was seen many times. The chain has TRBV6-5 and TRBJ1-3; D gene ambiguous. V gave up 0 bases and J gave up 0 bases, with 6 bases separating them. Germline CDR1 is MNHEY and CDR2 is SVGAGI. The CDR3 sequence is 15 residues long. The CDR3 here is CASSYSGRSGNTIYF. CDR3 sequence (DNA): TGTGCCAGCAGTTACTCGGGCCGCTCTGGAAACACCATATATTTT.

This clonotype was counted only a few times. CDR3 in amino acids: CASSLGTGLGTGELFF. The CDR3 DNA reads as TGTGCCAGCAGCCTCGGGACAGGACTGGGGACCGGGGAGCTGTTTTTT. The chain is built from TRBV7-9 and TRBJ2-2; 8 positions match TRBD1. CDR3 size: 16 residues. V lost 5 bases, J lost 5 bases, and 10 bases stayed unmatched. Germline values: CDR1 SEHNR, CDR2 FQNEAQ (reference sequence). The variable domain in full, completed from reference TRBV7-9 and TRBJ2-2, reads DTGVSQNPRHKITKRGQNVTFRCDPISEHNRLYWYRQTLGQGPEFLTYFQNEAQLEKSRLLSDRFSAERPKGSFSTLEIQRTEQGDSAMYLCASSLGTGLGTGELFFGEGSRLTVL.

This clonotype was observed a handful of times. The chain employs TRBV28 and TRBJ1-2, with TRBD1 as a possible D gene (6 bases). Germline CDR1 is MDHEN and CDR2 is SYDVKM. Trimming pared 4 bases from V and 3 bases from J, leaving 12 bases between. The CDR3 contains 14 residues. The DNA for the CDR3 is TGTGCCAGCAGTTATACAGGGACATACTATGGCTACACCTTC. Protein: CASSYTGTYYGYTF.

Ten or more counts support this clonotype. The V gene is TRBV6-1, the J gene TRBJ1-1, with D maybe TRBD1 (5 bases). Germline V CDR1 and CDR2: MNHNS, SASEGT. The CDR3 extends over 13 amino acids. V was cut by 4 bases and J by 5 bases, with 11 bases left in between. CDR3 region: CASSGQTLTEAFF. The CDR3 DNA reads TGTGCCAGCAGTGGACAGACGTTGACTGAAGCTTTCTTT.

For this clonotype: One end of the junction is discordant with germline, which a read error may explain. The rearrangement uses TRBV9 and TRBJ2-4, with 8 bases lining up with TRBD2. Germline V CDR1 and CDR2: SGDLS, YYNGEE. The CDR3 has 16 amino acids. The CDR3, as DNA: TGTGCCAGCAGCCCCCGGCCCGGGAGGGCTCTAGACATTCAGCACTTC. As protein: CASSPRPGRALDIQHF.

The CDR3 loop is CASPPAGVHQETQYF. The DNA for the CDR3 is TGTGCCAGCCCTCCCGCCGGGGTACACCAAGAGACCCAGTACTTC. The chain links TRBV28 to TRBJ2-5; a possible D gene is TRBD2 (5 bases). The germline V gene has CDR1 MDHEN and CDR2 SYDVKM. The CDR3 loop spans 15 amino acids. With 8 bases removed from V and 0 bases from J, the gap between germline ends came to 16 bases.

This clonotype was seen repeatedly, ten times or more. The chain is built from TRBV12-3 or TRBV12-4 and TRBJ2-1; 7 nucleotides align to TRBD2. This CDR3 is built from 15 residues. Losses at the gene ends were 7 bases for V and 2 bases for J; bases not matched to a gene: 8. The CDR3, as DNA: TGTGCCAGCAAAGGACTAGGCCAAACCTACAATGAGCAGTTCTTC. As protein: CASKGLGQTYNEQFF.

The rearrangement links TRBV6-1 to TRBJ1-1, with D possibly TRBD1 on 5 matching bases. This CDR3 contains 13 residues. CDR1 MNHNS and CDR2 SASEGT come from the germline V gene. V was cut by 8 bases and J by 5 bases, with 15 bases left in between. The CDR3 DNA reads TGTGCCAGCCGTAGGGACTTAAGAACTGAAGCTTTCTTT. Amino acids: CASRRDLRTEAFF.

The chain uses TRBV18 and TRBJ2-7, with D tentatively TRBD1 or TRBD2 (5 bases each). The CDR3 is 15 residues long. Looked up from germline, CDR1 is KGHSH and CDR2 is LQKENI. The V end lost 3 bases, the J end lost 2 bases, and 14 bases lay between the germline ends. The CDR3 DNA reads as TGTGCCAGCTCACCGACCGGGACGTCTACCTACGAGCAGTACTTC. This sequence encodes CASSPTGTSTYEQYF.

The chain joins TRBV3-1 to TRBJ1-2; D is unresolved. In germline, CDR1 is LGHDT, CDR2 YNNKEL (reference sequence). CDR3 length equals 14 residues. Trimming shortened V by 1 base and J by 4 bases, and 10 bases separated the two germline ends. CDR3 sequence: CASSQGLSGYGYTF. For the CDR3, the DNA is TGTGCCAGCAGCCAAGGGCTCTCCGGCTATGGCTACACCTTC.

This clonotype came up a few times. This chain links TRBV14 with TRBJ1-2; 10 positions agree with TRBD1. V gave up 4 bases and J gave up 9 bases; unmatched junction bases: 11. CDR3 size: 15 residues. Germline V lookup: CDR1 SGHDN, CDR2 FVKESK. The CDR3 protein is CASSLTDRGTYSYTF. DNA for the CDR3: TGTGCCAGCAGCCTAACGGACAGGGGGACGTATAGCTACACCTTC.

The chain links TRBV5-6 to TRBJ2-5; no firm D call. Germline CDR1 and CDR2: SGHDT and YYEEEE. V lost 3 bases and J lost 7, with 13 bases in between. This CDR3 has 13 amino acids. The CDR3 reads CASSWGWEGTQYF. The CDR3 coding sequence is TGTGCCAGCAGCTGGGGATGGGAAGGGACCCAGTACTTC. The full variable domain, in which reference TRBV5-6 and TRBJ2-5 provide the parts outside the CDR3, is DAGVTQSPTHLIKTRGQQVTLRCSPKSGHDTVSWYQQALGQGPQFIFQYYEEEERQRGNFPDRFSGHQFPNYSSELNVNALLLGDSALYLCASSWGWEGTQYFGPGTRLLVL.

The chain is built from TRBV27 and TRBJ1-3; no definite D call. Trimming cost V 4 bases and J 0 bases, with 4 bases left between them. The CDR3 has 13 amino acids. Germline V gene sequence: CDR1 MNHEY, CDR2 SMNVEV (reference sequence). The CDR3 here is CASSSASGNTIYF. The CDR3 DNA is TGTGCCAGCAGTTCCGCCTCTGGAAACACCATATATTTT.

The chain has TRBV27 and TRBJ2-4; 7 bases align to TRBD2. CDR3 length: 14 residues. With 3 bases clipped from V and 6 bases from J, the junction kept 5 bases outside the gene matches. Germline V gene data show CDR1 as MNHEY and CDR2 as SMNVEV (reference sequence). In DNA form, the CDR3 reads TGTGCCAGCAGTTTGTCGCCTAGCGGAAACATTCAGTACTTC. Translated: CASSLSPSGNIQYF.

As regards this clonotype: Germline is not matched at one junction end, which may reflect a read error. Here the CDR3 DNA reads TGTGCCAGTAGTATTCTATTACTAGCGGAGGTTTTCAATGGGCAGTTCTTC. Residues: CASSILLLAEVFNGQFF. The rearrangement links TRBV19 to TRBJ2-1, with TRBD2 identical over 8 bases. The CDR3 runs 17 residues. The germline V gene has CDR1 LNHDA and CDR2 SQIVND (reference sequence).

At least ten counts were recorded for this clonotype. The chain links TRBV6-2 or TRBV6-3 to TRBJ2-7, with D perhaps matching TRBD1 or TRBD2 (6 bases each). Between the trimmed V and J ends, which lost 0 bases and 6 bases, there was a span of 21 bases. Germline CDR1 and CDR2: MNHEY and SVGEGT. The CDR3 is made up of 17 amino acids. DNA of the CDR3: TGTGCCAGCAGTTACTCGATAGGGGGGCCTAGGATGAGCGAGCAGTACTTC. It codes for CASSYSIGGPRMSEQYF.